This T cell receptor (beta chain) appears in the sequencing data of a study of T cells in Graves' hyperthyroidism and ophthalmopathy. Amplification targeted TCR beta CDR3 regions from RNA transcripts. HTBI primers were used for first-round RT-PCR of the TCR CDR3. MiXCR, applied by TCRdb to the multiplex PCR reads, yields one record per CDR3 protein. Seen here are hundreds of thousands of distinct CDR3 sequences, approximately 40% observed once, and the top ten hold about 9%. Used for diagnoses were clinical symptoms, serum thyroxine and TRAb, thyroid ultrasound and orbital computed tomography. Approximately 9.3 ml of fresh peripheral blood supplied the PBMCs. Germline-derived CDR1 and CDR2 are LNHNV and YYDKDF (reference sequence). Trimming left V 7 bases short and J 0 bases short, with 16 bases between. CDR3 length equals 16 residues. At least ten counts were recorded for this clonotype.

The rearrangement uses TRBV15 and TRBJ1-3; D uncertain. The origin of this receptor is a man between 18 and 29 years old with Graves' hyperthyroidism. Input material: blood. The CDR3 region is CATNDRRSSSGNTIYF. The CDR3, as DNA: TGTGCCACCAACGATCGTAGGAGTTCCTCTGGAAACACCATATATTTT.